This entry lists 32 T cell receptor beta chains sequenced from one sample in a study of CD8+ T cells in alopecia areata. Following RNA extraction, reverse transcription yielded cDNA that acted as the sequencing template. Assay used: immunoSEQ multiplex PCR; TCRdb lists only in-frame clones, some missing. Sampling found approximately 110,000 clones, none seen once. The specimen sequenced was lesional skin. Receptor source: a C3H/HeJ mouse with alopecia areata. These mice share the MHC haplotype H2-k.

Notes on this clone: Each gene name is a mouse one. The missing CDR3 end, 4 residues past where the read stops, is filled in from the germline J gene. The V gene is TRBV13-3, the J gene TRBJ1-1; D unclear. Germline assignment: CDR1 NNHDY and CDR2 SYVADS. The CDR3 is made up of 14 amino acids. Trimming pared 0 bases from V and 1 base from J, leaving 7 bases between. CDR3 DNA, as far as it was read: TGTGCCAGCAGTGATGTCGATGGGAACACA. Its translation is CASSDVDGNT. The complete CDR3 sequence is CASSDVDGNTEVFF.

This clone came up a few times. The gene names here belong to mouse. The CDR3 end falls 4 residues outside the read, so it is completed with the germline J gene. This chain uses TRBV13-2 with TRBJ2-7; 12 nucleotides align to TRBD2. The CDR3 covers 14 residues. Germline loops: CDR1 NNHNN, CDR2 SYGAGS (reference sequence). CDR3 region: CASGVRDWGDEQYF. The CDR3 DNA, read in part, is TGTGCCAGCGGTGTCCGGGACTGGGGGGAT.

Note on this clone: These gene names are mouse names. The read is 4 residues too short to cover the CDR3 end, so that end is filled in from the germline J gene. Different DNA sequences within this sample yield the same CDR3. This chain joins TRBV13-3 and TRBJ2-4; 8 bases are shared with TRBD2. The CDR3 loop spans 13 amino acids. Looked up from germline, CDR1 is NNHDY and CDR2 is SYVADS. CDR3 bases read: TGTGCCAGCAGCGGGACTGGAGAAAAC. It yields the protein CASSGTGEN. The full CDR3 sequence reads CASSGTGENTLYF.

On this clone: The protein listed by TCRdb differs at residue 10 from the translated DNA, so the DNA translation is shown. Genes here carry mouse names. The CDR3 extends 3 residues past the end of the read, so its final part is completed from the germline J gene. The chain is built from TRBV13-1 and TRBJ1-6; D remains ambiguous. TRBJ1-6 is given ORF status, its function remaining uncertain. The CDR3 totals 13 residues. The germline V gene has CDR1 NSHNY and CDR2 SYGAGN. The V and J ends lost 2 bases and 8 bases respectively, with 8 bases between them. The sequenced part of the CDR3 DNA is TGTGCCAGCAGTGACCAAGGTTATTCGCCC. This codes for CASSDQGYSP. The CDR3, in full, reads CASSDQGYSPLYF.

This clone was seen only a few times. Each gene name is a mouse one. The read ends 4 residues before the CDR3 terminus; that terminus is restored from the germline J gene. J is TRBJ2-1 and V is TRBV14, with D possibly matching TRBD1 (6 bases). CDR3 length: 15 amino acids. Germline-derived CDR1 and CDR2 are SGHDT and FRDEAV. Trimming took 0 bases from V and 4 from J, leaving 11 bases between them. CDR3 loop: CASSFSGQTYAEQFF. The DNA read from the CDR3 is TGTGCCAGCAGTTTCTCGGGACAAACGTATGCT.

This clone has only a few counts. The gene names given are mouse names. The CDR3 end is not reached by the read, which stops 4 residues before it; the germline J gene fills it in. This chain joins TRBV13-3 and TRBJ1-4; maybe TRBD1 (5 bases). V lost 3 bases, J lost 5 bases, and 11 bases lay in between. The germline gives CDR1 NNHDY, CDR2 SYVADS. The CDR3 sequence is 14 residues long. CDR3 DNA (partial): TGTGCCAGCAGTGTCAGGGTAGGAAACGAA. Translating gives CASSVRVGNE. Given in full, the CDR3 is CASSVRVGNERLFF.

This clone was seen a handful of times. Genes and germline are mouse. The CDR3 end is not reached by the read, which stops 4 residues before it; the germline J gene fills it in. The gene calls are TRBV1 and TRBJ2-2; 11 bases line up with TRBD2. Trimming removed 0 bases from V and 0 bases from J; junction bases left unmatched: 0. The CDR3 is made up of 17 amino acids. Germline-derived CDR1 and CDR2 are NSQYPW and LRSPGD (reference sequence). The sequenced part of the CDR3 DNA is TGCACCTGCAGTGCAGAGACTGGGGGGGCAAACACCGGG. It is translated as CTCSAETGGANTG. The CDR3 as a whole reads CTCSAETGGANTGQLYF.

For this clone: Gene names denote mouse genes. The CDR3 end is not reached by the read, which stops 4 residues before it; the germline J gene fills it in. This chain uses TRBV16 with TRBJ1-2; 9 bases fit TRBD1. Germline V gene lookup returns CDR1 SGHSA and CDR2 FRNQAP. CDR3 length: 14 residues. The covered CDR3 bases are TGTGCAAGCAGCCCCGGGACAGGGAGGTCC. Its protein is CASSPGTGRS. The whole CDR3 protein reads CASSPGTGRSDYTF.

This clone was picked up a small number of times. The gene names given are mouse names. The read stops 4 residues short of the end of the CDR3; the missing end is completed from the germline J gene. This chain connects TRBV1 to TRBJ1-1; a weak D match, TRBD1 (5 bases). Germline CDR1 reads NSQYPW; CDR2 reads LRSPGD (reference sequence). Trimming took 2 bases from V and 0 from J, leaving 13 bases between them. The CDR3 consists of 16 residues. The CDR3 spells CTCSARQGGANTEVFF. The covered CDR3 bases are TGCACCTGCAGTGCAAGGCAGGGCGGGGCAAACACA.

To note about this clone: The gene symbols are mouse symbols. The read comes to an end 4 residues before the CDR3 does, leaving the germline J gene to fill in the end. This chain connects TRBV1 to TRBJ1-1; D is possibly TRBD1 (5 bases). Per the germline V gene, CDR1 is NSQYPW and CDR2 is LRSPGD (reference sequence). This CDR3 contains 14 residues. The sequenced part of the CDR3 DNA is TGCACCTGCAGTGCAGACAGGGACCCACCA. This codes for CTCSADRDPP. The full CDR3 sequence reads CTCSADRDPPEVFF.

The sample holds a few counts of this clone. Mouse names are used for the genes. The read ends 4 residues early relative to the CDR3; the germline J gene fills the gap. V gene TRBV1 combines with J gene TRBJ2-7, with 7 bases identical to TRBD1. In germline, CDR1 is NSQYPW, CDR2 LRSPGD (reference sequence). The CDR3 has 17 residues. Losses at the gene ends were 0 bases for V and 0 bases for J; bases not matched to a gene: 8. CDR3: CTCSADPGPGGSYEQYF. CDR3 DNA, as far as it was read: TGCACCTGCAGTGCAGATCCAGGGCCAGGGGGCTCCTAT.

As for this clone: The gene symbols are mouse symbols. The read ends 4 residues shy of where the CDR3 ends; the end is completed using the germline J gene. The V and J genes are TRBV1 and TRBJ2-5; TRBD1 might be the D (6 bases). This CDR3 comprises 14 residues. Germline V gene lookup returns CDR1 NSQYPW and CDR2 LRSPGD (reference sequence). CDR3 sequence reads: CTCSALTGEDTQYF. The covered CDR3 bases are TGCACCTGCAGTGCCCTGACAGGAGAAGAC.

Points on this clone: Genes and germline come from the mouse. The CDR3 is cut off 4 residues early in the read; its end comes from the germline J gene. The chain has TRBV17 and TRBJ2-2, with TRBD2 as a possible D gene (5 bases). With 5 bases removed from V and 4 bases from J, the gap between germline ends came to 8 bases. The germline gives CDR1 MNHDT, CDR2 YYDKIL. The CDR3 is 13 amino acids. CDR3: CASSGGVTGQLYF. The CDR3 DNA, read in part, is TGTGCTAGCAGTGGTGGGGTCACCGGG.

In its sample, this clone was seen a few times. Germline and genes: mouse. The DNA ends 4 residues before the CDR3 does, and the rest of the CDR3 is filled in from the germline J gene. The gene calls are TRBV13-3 and TRBJ2-3, with 7 positions matching TRBD1. The CDR3 runs to 14 residues. Germline CDR1 reads NNHDY; CDR2 reads SYVADS. The CDR3 bases that were read are TGTGCCAGCAGTGACCCGGGACAGAAAGAA. Protein product: CASSDPGQKE. The whole CDR3 region reads CASSDPGQKETLYF.

With regard to this clone: Genes and germline are mouse. The read ends 4 residues early relative to the CDR3; the germline J gene fills the gap. The chain is built from TRBV19 and TRBJ2-3; D is possibly TRBD2 (6 bases). CDR1 and CDR2 (germline): FNHDT, SITEND (reference sequence). The CDR3 extends over 17 amino acids. The V end lost 2 bases, the J end lost 0 bases, and 16 bases lay between the germline ends. The DNA read from the CDR3 is TGTGCCAGCAGTATCCTGGGGCGGACGCCTAGTGCAGAA. Translated: CASSILGRTPSAE. The full CDR3 protein is CASSILGRTPSAETLYF.

This clone was observed a few times. These gene names are mouse names. The CDR3 goes on 4 residues after the read ends, and that part is filled in from the germline J gene. The genes are TRBV13-1 and TRBJ2-2, with 10 bases lining up with TRBD2. V lost 1 base and J lost 3; bases outside the gene matches: 3. CDR1 NSHNY and CDR2 SYGAGN come from the germline V gene. This CDR3 is 16 amino acids long. This chain's CDR3 is CASSDRLGGDTGQLYF. CDR3 DNA (partial): TGTGCCAGCAGTGATCGACTGGGGGGAGACACCGGG.

This clone has more than one count but fewer than ten. Genes and germline come from the mouse. The CDR3 end lies 4 residues beyond the end of the read and is filled in from the germline J gene. The chain joins TRBV13-2 to TRBJ2-1, with D possibly matching TRBD1 (7 bases). CDR1 is NNHNN, CDR2 SYGAGS, per germline (reference sequence). The CDR3 totals 16 residues. Deletions cut 0 bases from V and 2 bases from J, with 12 bases between. The sequenced CDR3 bases are TGTGCCAGCGGTGATGAAGAGAGGGGGCACTATGCT. Residues: CASGDEERGHYA. The full CDR3 sequence reads CASGDEERGHYAEQFF.

This clone was counted at least ten times. At residue 12, TCRdb's protein is not the same as the translated DNA, so the protein here was read from the DNA. The genes are named according to mouse. The CDR3 extends 3 residues past the end of the read, so its final part is completed from the germline J gene. The rearrangement links TRBV13-3 to TRBJ1-3, with a possible D match to TRBD1 (5 bases). Germline V gene lookup returns CDR1 NNHDY and CDR2 SYVADS. V shed 2 bases and J shed 3 bases, with 12 bases lying between them. The CDR3 extends over 15 amino acids. The CDR3 bases that were read are TGTGCCAGCAGTGAAAAGGTGCAGGGTGGAAATACG. This encodes CASSEKVQGGNT. The full CDR3 is CASSEKVQGGNTLYF.

As for this clone: Genes and germline are mouse. The CDR3 extends 4 residues past the end of the read, so its final part is completed from the germline J gene. The rearrangement links TRBV13-3 to TRBJ2-4; D not certain. Germline values: CDR1 NNHDY, CDR2 SYVADS. This CDR3 contains 14 residues. The ends were cut back, 2 bases at V and 0 bases at J, with 7 bases in the middle. CDR3 sequence: CASSDSPSQNTLYF. Incomplete CDR3 DNA: TGTGCCAGCAGTGACAGCCCTAGTCAAAAC. The entire variable domain, with the rest obtained from reference TRBV13-3 and TRBJ2-4, is as follows: EAAVTQSPRSKVAVTGGKVTLSCHQTNNHDYMYWYRQDTGHGLRLIHYSYVADSTEKGDIPDGYKASRPSQENFSLILELASLSQTAVYFCASSDSPSQNTLYFGAGTRLSVL.

Comment on this clone: The germline and genes are mouse ones. The read ends 4 residues shy of where the CDR3 ends; the end is completed using the germline J gene. The genes are TRBV13-1 and TRBJ2-7, with 7 nucleotides matching TRBD1. Per germline, CDR1 NSHNY and CDR2 SYGAGN. This CDR3 is built from 13 residues. J gave up 0 bases and V 6 bases, and 3 bases lay outside the gene matches. The CDR3 here is CASNRDSSYEQYF. The CDR3 bases that were read are TGTGCCAGCAACCGGGACAGCTCCTAT.

Many counts were recorded for this clone. Mouse gene names apply. With the read ending 4 residues before the CDR3 end, the germline J gene is used to fill in that end. The chain recombines TRBV13-3 with TRBJ2-3, with D maybe TRBD1 (5 bases). The V end was cut by 3 bases, the J end by 4 bases, with 9 bases between. The CDR3 covers 13 residues. CDR1 is NNHDY, CDR2 SYVADS, per germline. CDR3 bases read: TGTGCCAGCAGTGTGGACACATCAGAA. This gives the protein CASSVDTSE. The whole CDR3 region reads CASSVDTSETLYF.

About this clone: The listed genes are named as in mouse. The read is 4 residues too short to cover the CDR3 end, so that end is filled in from the germline J gene. This chain links TRBV13-3 with TRBJ1-1; maybe TRBD1 (6 bases). The ends were cut back, 5 bases at V and 0 bases at J, with 14 bases in the middle. CDR3 length: 15 residues. The germline CDR1 and CDR2 sequences are NNHDY and SYVADS. CDR3 sequence: CASSLRGTTNTEVFF. CDR3 DNA (partial): TGTGCCAGCAGCCTCCGCGGGACAACAAACACA.

This clone was picked up a small number of times. Gene names are mouse gene names. The read terminates 4 residues ahead of where the CDR3 ends, so the germline J gene completes it. The chain couples TRBV13-1 to TRBJ2-1; TRBD2 agrees at 9 bases. This CDR3 has 16 amino acids. Per germline, CDR1 NSHNY and CDR2 SYGAGN. J gave up 3 bases and V 1 base, and 5 bases lay outside the gene matches. The DNA read from the CDR3 is TGTGCCAGCAGTGATTGGGGGGGCGCTTCCTATGCT. Translating it yields CASSDWGGASYA. The entire CDR3 reads CASSDWGGASYAEQFF.

Of note for this clone: Mouse gene names apply. Read sequence stops 4 residues before the CDR3 end, and the germline J gene provides the missing end. The chain joins TRBV13-3 to TRBJ2-4, with TRBD1 identical over 7 bases. This CDR3 region has 15 residues. Germline-derived CDR1 and CDR2 are NNHDY and SYVADS. The DNA read from the CDR3 is TGTGCCAGCAGTGATGCATGGGACAGCGGAAAC. Residues: CASSDAWDSGN. The whole CDR3 region reads CASSDAWDSGNTLYF.

This clone was seen more than once but under ten times. Gene names are mouse gene names. The read terminates 4 residues before the CDR3 end, so the remaining end is supplied by the germline J gene. The chain joins TRBV19 to TRBJ2-3, with D unresolved. This CDR3 spans 15 amino acids. V lost 0 bases and J 1 base, leaving 9 bases between the germline ends. Germline V gene lookup returns CDR1 FNHDT and CDR2 SITEND (reference sequence). CDR3 sequence reads: CASSIGGRGAETLYF. The covered CDR3 bases are TGTGCCAGCAGTATAGGGGGAAGGGGTGCAGAA. The full variable domain, its missing parts supplied by reference TRBV19 and TRBJ2-3, is GGIITQTPKFLIGQEGQKLTLKCQQNFNHDTMYWYRQDSGKGLRLIYYSITENDLQKGDLSEGYDASREKKSSFSLTVTSAQKNEMAVFLCASSIGGRGAETLYFGSGTRLTVL.

As to this clone: The listed genes are named as in mouse. The CDR3 end lies 4 residues beyond the end of the read and is filled in from the germline J gene. V and J are TRBV1 and TRBJ2-2; 7 bases fit TRBD2. CDR3 length equals 17 residues. Germline CDR1 and CDR2: NSQYPW and LRSPGD (reference sequence). With V trimmed by 0 bases and J by 0 bases, 4 bases remained unmatched. CDR3 in amino acids: CTCSADLLGANTGQLYF. CDR3 DNA, as far as it was read: TGCACCTGCAGTGCAGATCTCCTGGGGGCAAACACCGGG. Combining the CDR3 with reference TRBV1 and TRBJ2-2 gives the whole variable domain VTLLEQNPRWRLVPRGQAVNLRCILKNSQYPWMSWYQQDLQKQLQWLFTLRSPGDKEVKSLPGADYLATRVTDTELRLQVANMSQGRTLYCTCSADLLGANTGQLYFGEGSKLTVL.

Concerning this clone itself: At residue 9, the TCRdb amino acid sequence and the translated nucleotide sequence differ, so the protein here is the DNA translation. Mouse names are used for the genes. The read ends 3 residues before the CDR3 terminus; that terminus is restored from the germline J gene. This chain joins TRBV13-1 and TRBJ1-6; D is ambiguous. TRBJ1-6 is flagged as an ORF with uncertain function. This CDR3 has 12 amino acids. V was trimmed by 1 base and J by 9 bases, leaving 5 bases between them. The germline CDR1 and CDR2 sequences are NSHNY and SYGAGN. The covered CDR3 bases are TGTGCCAGCAGTGATTGGGGTTCGCCC. Translated, it gives CASSDWGSP. The CDR3 in its entirety is CASSDWGSPLYF.

This clone has only a few counts. Genes here carry mouse names. The read ends 4 residues shy of where the CDR3 ends; the end is completed using the germline J gene. The rearrangement joins TRBV14 to TRBJ2-7, with a tentative D call TRBD1 (6 bases). The CDR3 has 14 residues. CDR1 and CDR2 (germline): SGHDT, FRDEAV. Between the trimmed V and J ends, which lost 2 bases and 0 bases, there was a span of 9 bases. The CDR3 is CASSLRTVSYEQYF. The part of the CDR3 DNA that was read is TGTGCCAGCAGTTTGAGGACAGTCTCCTAT.

On this clone: Gene names denote mouse genes. The read ends 4 residues early relative to the CDR3; the germline J gene fills the gap. The J gene is TRBJ2-4, the V gene TRBV13-3, with 11 bases lining up with TRBD2. Germline CDR1 reads NNHDY; CDR2 reads SYVADS. This CDR3 is 17 amino acids long. With V trimmed by 2 bases and J by 0 bases, 5 bases remained unmatched. Here the CDR3 reads CASSDDWGGSSQNTLYF. The CDR3 bases that were read are TGTGCCAGCAGTGACGACTGGGGGGGGTCTAGTCAAAAC.

A word on this clone: TCRdb's protein does not match the DNA translation at residue 12; the protein provided is translated from the DNA. Gene names and germline refer to mouse. The read is 3 residues too short to cover the CDR3 end, so that end is filled in from the germline J gene. The chain carries TRBV1 and TRBJ1-6; a weak D match, TRBD1 (6 bases). TRBJ1-6 is an ORF for which the function is uncertain. The CDR3 consists of 15 residues. Trimming cost V 0 bases and J 7 bases, with 10 bases left between them. Germline CDR1 is NSQYPW and CDR2 is LRSPGD (reference sequence). The CDR3 is CTCSADGGGNSPLYF. CDR3 DNA, as far as it was read: TGCACCTGCAGTGCAGATGGGGGGGGCAATTCGCCC.

This clone has ten or more counts. Germline and genes here are mouse. The sequence runs out 4 residues before the end of the CDR3; the remainder is reconstructed from the germline J gene. Other DNA sequences in this specimen translate into the identical CDR3. V gene TRBV13-3 combines with J gene TRBJ1-1; 11 nucleotides agree with TRBD1. With 0 bases clipped from V and 0 bases from J, the junction kept 1 base outside the gene matches. Germline CDR1 NNHDY, CDR2 SYVADS. The CDR3 spans 16 residues. The sequenced CDR3 bases are TGTGCCAGCAGTGATGCGGGACAGGGGGCAAACACA. Residues: CASSDAGQGANT. The whole CDR3 sequence reads CASSDAGQGANTEVFF.

In regard to this clone: The gene names given are mouse names. Read data end 4 residues before the CDR3 end; the end is taken from the germline J gene. The chain couples TRBV5 to TRBJ2-5, with D perhaps assigned TRBD1 or TRBD2 (5 bases each). V gave up 3 bases and J gave up 0 bases, with 10 bases separating them. This CDR3 has 15 amino acids. Germline CDR1 reads LGHNA; CDR2 reads YNLKQL (reference sequence). The sequenced CDR3 bases are TGTGCCAGCAGCCACTGGGACGGTAACCAAGAC. Translating it yields CASSHWDGNQD. The full CDR3 protein reads CASSHWDGNQDTQYF.